The 7 T cell receptor beta chains presented below share a single source sample, sequenced in a study. TCRdb used MiXCR to reprocess the 5' RACE reads, holding one entry per CDR3 protein. The table lists about 46,000 distinct CDR3 sequences, 25% to 30% of them singletons. The sample was naive CD4+ T cells sorted from blood. Subset reported: naive CD4+ T cells, CD4+CD45RA+CD25-. The receptors were gathered from a female donor with breast cancer.

The genes are TRBV9 and TRBJ2-7; D perhaps matches TRBD2 (5 bases). Deletions cut 3 bases from V and 2 bases from J, with 15 bases between. Germline CDR1 reads SGDLS; CDR2 reads YYNGEE. There are 15 residues in the CDR3. The CDR3 sequence: CASSAGPQRPYEQYF. CDR3 nucleotides: TGTGCCAGCAGCGCCGGGCCCCAGCGGCCCTACGAGCAGTACTTC.

This clonotype was seen a few times. The chain employs TRBV6-5 and TRBJ2-7; the D gene is possibly TRBD2 (6 bases). The length of the CDR3 is 14 residues. The V end was cut by 2 bases, the J end by 3 bases, with 11 bases between. From germline, CDR1 is MNHEY and CDR2 SVGAGI. In DNA, the CDR3 is TGTGCCAGCAGTTACACCGGGAGTTACTACGAGCAGTACTTC. Amino acids: CASSYTGSYYEQYF.

The chain carries TRBV5-6 and TRBJ1-2, with 7 bases lining up with TRBD1. With V trimmed by 4 bases and J by 0 bases, 9 bases remained unmatched. Per the germline V gene, CDR1 is SGHDT and CDR2 is YYEEEE. This CDR3 has 16 residues. As DNA, the CDR3 is TGTGCCAGCAGCCCAGGGACAGTACCCGCTAACTATGGCTACACCTTC. This encodes CASSPGTVPANYGYTF.

This clonotype has more than one count but fewer than ten. The J gene is TRBJ2-3, the V gene TRBV20-1, with TRBD2 matching over 9 bases. The CDR3 has 14 residues. Germline CDR1 DFQATT, CDR2 SNEGSKA (reference sequence). The CDR3 spells CRARREGFGDTQYF. In DNA form, the CDR3 reads TGCAGGGCCCGGCGGGAGGGTTTTGGTGATACGCAGTATTTT.

This clonotype has just a few counts. The rearrangement uses TRBV4-2 and TRBJ2-3; the match to TRBD2 covers 8 bases. CDR1 is LGHNA and CDR2 is YNFKEQ in the germline V gene. Unmatched junction bases numbered 12, after V lost 0 bases and J lost 4 bases. The CDR3 spans 18 residues. CDR3 protein: CASSQDRIAGLRADTQYF. In DNA form, the CDR3 reads TGTGCCAGCAGCCAAGATCGAATAGCGGGATTGCGGGCAGATACGCAGTATTTT.

The chain has TRBV10-3 and TRBJ2-2, with TRBD2 matching over 12 bases. The J segment lost 1 base and the V segment lost 6 bases, leaving 0 bases of the junction unmatched. CDR1 is ENHRY and CDR2 is SYGVKD in the germline V gene. This CDR3 is built from 15 residues. The CDR3 reads CAIRGLAGNTGELFF. In nucleotides, the CDR3 is TGTGCCATCAGGGGACTAGCGGGGAACACCGGGGAGCTGTTTTTT.

This clonotype was picked up a small number of times. The chain uses TRBV24-1 and TRBJ2-3; D perhaps matches TRBD2 (6 bases). Germline loops: CDR1 KGHDR, CDR2 SFDVKD. Trimming removed 4 bases at V and 0 bases at J, with 10 bases between. The CDR3 runs 15 residues. This CDR3 reads CATSDGLTSTDTQYF. CDR3 coding DNA: TGTGCCACCAGTGACGGACTAACTAGCACAGATACGCAGTATTTT.